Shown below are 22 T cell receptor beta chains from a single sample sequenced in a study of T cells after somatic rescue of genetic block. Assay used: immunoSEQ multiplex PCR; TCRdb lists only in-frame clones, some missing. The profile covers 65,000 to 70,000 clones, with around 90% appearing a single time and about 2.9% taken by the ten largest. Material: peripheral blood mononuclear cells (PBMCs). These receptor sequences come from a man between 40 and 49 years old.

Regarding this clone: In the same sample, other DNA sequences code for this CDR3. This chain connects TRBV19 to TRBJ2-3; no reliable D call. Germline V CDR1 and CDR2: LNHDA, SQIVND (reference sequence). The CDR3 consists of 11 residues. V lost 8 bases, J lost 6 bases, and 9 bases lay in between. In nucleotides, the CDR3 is TGTGCCAGTGAGGAGCTGGATACGCAGTATTTT. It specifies CASEELDTQYF.

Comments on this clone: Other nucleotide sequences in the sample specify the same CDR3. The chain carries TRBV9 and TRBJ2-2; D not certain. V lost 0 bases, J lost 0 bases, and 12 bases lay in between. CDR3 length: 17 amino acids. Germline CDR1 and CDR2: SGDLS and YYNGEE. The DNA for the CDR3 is TGTGCCAGCAGCGTAGTGGGGTCGACGACGAACACCGGGGAGCTGTTTTTT. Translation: CASSVVGSTTNTGELFF.

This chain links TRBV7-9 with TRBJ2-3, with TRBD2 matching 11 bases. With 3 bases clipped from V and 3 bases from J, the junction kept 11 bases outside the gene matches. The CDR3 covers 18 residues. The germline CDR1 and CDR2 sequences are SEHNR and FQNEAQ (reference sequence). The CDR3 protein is CASSLISVAGGPTDTQYF. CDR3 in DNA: TGTGCCAGCAGCTTGATATCGGTAGCGGGAGGGCCTACAGATACGCAGTATTTT. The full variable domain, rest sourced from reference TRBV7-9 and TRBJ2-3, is DTGVSQNPRHKITKRGQNVTFRCDPISEHNRLYWYRQTLGQGPEFLTYFQNEAQLEKSRLLSDRFSAERPKGSFSTLEIQRTEQGDSAMYLCASSLISVAGGPTDTQYFGPGTRLTVL.

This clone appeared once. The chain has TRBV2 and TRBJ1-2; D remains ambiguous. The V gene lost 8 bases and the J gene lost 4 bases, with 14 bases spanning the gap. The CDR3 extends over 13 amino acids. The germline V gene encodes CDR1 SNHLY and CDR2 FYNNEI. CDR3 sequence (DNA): TGTGCCAGCGAGGAGCCCCTAGTCTATGGCTACACCTTC. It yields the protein CASEEPLVYGYTF.

The CDR3 nucleotides are TGTGCCAGCAGTGGTAGTAATTCACCCCTCCACTTT. Translated: CASSGSNSPLHF. The V gene is TRBV6-1, the J gene TRBJ1-6; D unclear. The CDR3 extends over 12 amino acids. V was trimmed by 4 bases and J by 6 bases, leaving 4 bases between them. Germline V lookup: CDR1 MNHNS, CDR2 SASEGT.

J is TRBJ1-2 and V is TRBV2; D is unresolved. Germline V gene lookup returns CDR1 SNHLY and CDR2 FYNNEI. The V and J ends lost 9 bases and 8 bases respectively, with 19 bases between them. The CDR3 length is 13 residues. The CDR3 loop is CARRQHSGLGYTF. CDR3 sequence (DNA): TGTGCCAGACGCCAGCACTCCGGGCTGGGCTACACCTTC.

CDR3: CASSQTGVGTGELFF. Here the CDR3 DNA reads TGTGCCAGCAGCCAGACAGGGGTGGGCACCGGGGAGCTGTTTTTT. The genes are TRBV11-3 and TRBJ2-2; 8 bases are a match to TRBD1. The CDR3 is 15 amino acids. The trim removed 5 bases at V and 4 bases at J, leaving 6 bases unmatched. Looked up from germline, CDR1 is SGHNT and CDR2 is YENEEA.

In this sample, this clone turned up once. The CDR3 spells CASSELVSSYNEQFF. The DNA for the CDR3 is TGCGCCAGCAGTGAGCTGGTCAGCTCCTACAATGAGCAGTTCTTC. J is TRBJ2-1 and V is TRBV10-2, with unresolved D. CDR3 length equals 15 residues. CDR1 WSHSY and CDR2 SAAADI come from the germline V gene. V was clipped by 2 bases and J by 0 bases, with 8 bases between them.

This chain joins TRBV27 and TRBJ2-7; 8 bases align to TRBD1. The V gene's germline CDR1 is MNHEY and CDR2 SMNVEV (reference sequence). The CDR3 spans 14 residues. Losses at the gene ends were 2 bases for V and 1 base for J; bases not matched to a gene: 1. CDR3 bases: TGTGCCAGCAGTTTAGACAGGGGTTCCTACGAGCAGTACTTC. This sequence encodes CASSLDRGSYEQYF.

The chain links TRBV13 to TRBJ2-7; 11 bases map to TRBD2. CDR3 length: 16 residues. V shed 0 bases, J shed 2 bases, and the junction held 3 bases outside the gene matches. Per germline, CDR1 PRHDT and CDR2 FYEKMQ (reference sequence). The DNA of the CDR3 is TGTGCCAGCAGCTTAGGCTTAGCGGGGGGGCCCTACGAGCAGTACTTC. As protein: CASSLGLAGGPYEQYF.

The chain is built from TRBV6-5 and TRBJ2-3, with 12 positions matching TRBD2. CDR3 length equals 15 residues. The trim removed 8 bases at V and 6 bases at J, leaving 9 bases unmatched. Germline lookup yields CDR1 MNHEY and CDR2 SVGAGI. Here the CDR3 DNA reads TGTGCCAGCGGCAGACTAGCGGGAGTACCGGATACGCAGTATTTT. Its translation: CASGRLAGVPDTQYF.

In DNA, the CDR3 is TGTGCCAGCAGCGTAGTTGGGCTGACGAAAGAGACCCAGTACTTC. Translated: CASSVVGLTKETQYF. The chain carries TRBV9 and TRBJ2-5; D is unclear. CDR1 is SGDLS and CDR2 is YYNGEE in the germline V gene. CDR3 size: 15 residues. Trimming cost V 0 bases and J 3 bases, with 12 bases left between them.

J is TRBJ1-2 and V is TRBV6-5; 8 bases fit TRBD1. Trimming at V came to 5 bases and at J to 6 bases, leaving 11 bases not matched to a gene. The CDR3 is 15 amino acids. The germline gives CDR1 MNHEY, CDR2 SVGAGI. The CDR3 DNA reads TGTGCCAGCAGTGACTACGGACAGGGCCGCCATGGCTACACCTTC. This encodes CASSDYGQGRHGYTF.

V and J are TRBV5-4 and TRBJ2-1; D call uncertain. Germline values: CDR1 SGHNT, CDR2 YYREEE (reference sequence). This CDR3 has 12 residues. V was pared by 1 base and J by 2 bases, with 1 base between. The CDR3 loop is CASSLPYNEQFF. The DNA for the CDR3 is TGTGCCAGCAGCTTGCCCTACAATGAGCAGTTCTTC.

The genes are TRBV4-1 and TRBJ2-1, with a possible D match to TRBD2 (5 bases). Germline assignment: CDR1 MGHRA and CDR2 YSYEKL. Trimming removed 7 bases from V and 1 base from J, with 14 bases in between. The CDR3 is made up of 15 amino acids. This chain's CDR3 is CASKPGVQSYNEQFF. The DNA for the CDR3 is TGCGCCAGCAAGCCCGGGGTACAATCCTACAATGAGCAGTTCTTC.

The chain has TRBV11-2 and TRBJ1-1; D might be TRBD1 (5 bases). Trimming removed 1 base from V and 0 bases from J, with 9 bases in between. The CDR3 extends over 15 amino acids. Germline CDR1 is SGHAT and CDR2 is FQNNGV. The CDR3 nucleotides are TGTGCCAGCAGCTTAGGCGGGGGGGTGAACACTGAAGCTTTCTTT. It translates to CASSLGGGVNTEAFF.

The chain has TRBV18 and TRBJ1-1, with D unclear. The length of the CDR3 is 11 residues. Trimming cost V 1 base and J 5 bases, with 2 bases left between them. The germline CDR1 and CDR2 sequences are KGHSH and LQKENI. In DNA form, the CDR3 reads TGTGCCAGCTCACCACGGACTGAAGCTTTCTTT. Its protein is CASSPRTEAFF.

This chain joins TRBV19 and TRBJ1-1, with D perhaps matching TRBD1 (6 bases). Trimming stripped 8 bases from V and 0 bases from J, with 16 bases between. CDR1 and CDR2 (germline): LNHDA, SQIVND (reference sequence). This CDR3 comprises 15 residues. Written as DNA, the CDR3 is TGTGCCAGTGGGACGGACAGAACAATGAACACTGAAGCTTTCTTT. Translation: CASGTDRTMNTEAFF.

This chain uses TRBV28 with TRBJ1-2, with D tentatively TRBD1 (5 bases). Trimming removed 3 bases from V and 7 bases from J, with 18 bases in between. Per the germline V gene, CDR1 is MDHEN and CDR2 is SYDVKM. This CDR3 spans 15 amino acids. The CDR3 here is CASSFFEGSPGGYTF. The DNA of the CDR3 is TGTGCCAGCAGTTTTTTTGAGGGGTCTCCAGGTGGCTACACCTTC.

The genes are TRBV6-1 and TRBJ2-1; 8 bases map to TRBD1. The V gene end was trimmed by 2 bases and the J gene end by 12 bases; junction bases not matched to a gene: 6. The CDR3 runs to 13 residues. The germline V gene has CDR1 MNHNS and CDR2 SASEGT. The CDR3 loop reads CASSERTGLWQFF. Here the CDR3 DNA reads TGTGCCAGCAGTGAACGGACAGGGCTTTGGCAGTTCTTC.

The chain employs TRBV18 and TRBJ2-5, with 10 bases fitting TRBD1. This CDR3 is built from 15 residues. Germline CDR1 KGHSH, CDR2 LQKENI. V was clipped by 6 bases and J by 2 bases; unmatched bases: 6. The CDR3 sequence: CASSPGTGDQETQYF. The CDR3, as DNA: TGTGCCAGCTCCCCCGGGACAGGGGATCAAGAGACCCAGTACTTC.

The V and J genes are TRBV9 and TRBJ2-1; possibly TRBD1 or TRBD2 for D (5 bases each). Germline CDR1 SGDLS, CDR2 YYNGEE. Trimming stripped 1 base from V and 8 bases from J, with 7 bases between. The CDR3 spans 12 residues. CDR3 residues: CASSVLGDEQFF. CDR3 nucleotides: TGTGCCAGCAGCGTATTGGGGGATGAGCAGTTCTTC. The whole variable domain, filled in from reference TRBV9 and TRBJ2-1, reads DSGVTQTPKHLITATGQRVTLRCSPRSGDLSVYWYQQSLDQGLQFLIQYYNGEERAKGNILERFSAQQFPDLHSELNLSSLELGDSALYFCASSVLGDEQFFGPGTRLTVL.